What follows are 30 T cell receptor beta chains derived from one specimen sequenced in a study. MiXCR was run by TCRdb on the 5' RACE reads, yielding one entry per CDR3 protein. The sample records 50,000 to 65,000 distinct CDR3 sequences, around 26% being singletons. Sequenced: tumor-infiltrating memory CD4+ T cells sorted from the breast tumor. Subset given: memory CD4+ T cells, CD4+CD45RO+CD25-. These receptors were taken from a female donor with breast cancer.

The chain is built from TRBV2 and TRBJ2-3; D unresolved. This CDR3 is built from 12 residues. V was shortened by 2 bases and J by 8 bases, with 8 bases between the two germline ends. The V gene's germline CDR1 is SNHLY and CDR2 FYNNEI. The CDR3, as DNA: TGTGCCAGCAGTGAAAGGGTTGGTACGCAGTATTTT. Translating it yields CASSERVGTQYF.

This clonotype appeared many times. The J gene is TRBJ2-1, the V gene TRBV7-9; possibly TRBD2 for D (5 bases). CDR3 size: 17 residues. CDR1 is SEHNR and CDR2 is FQNEAQ in the germline V gene (reference sequence). The V and J ends lost 5 bases and 1 base respectively, with 18 bases between them. In DNA, the CDR3 is TGTGCCAGCAGCCCGCCTAGAGGGAAGATGTCCTACAATGAGCAGTTCTTC. The encoded protein is CASSPPRGKMSYNEQFF.

V gene TRBV2 combines with J gene TRBJ1-5; D is perhaps TRBD1 (5 bases). V lost 4 bases to trimming and J lost 7 bases, with 11 bases between them. The CDR3 length is 13 residues. Germline lookup yields CDR1 SNHLY and CDR2 FYNNEI. CDR3 sequence reads: CASSVWGDQPQHF. The CDR3 DNA follows: TGTGCCAGCAGTGTATGGGGCGACCAGCCCCAGCATTTT.

The chain recombines TRBV5-1 with TRBJ2-7, with 11 bases aligning to TRBD2. From germline, CDR1 is SGHRS and CDR2 YFSETQ. This CDR3 is built from 18 residues. V lost 5 bases and J lost 3; bases outside the gene matches: 16. For the CDR3, the DNA is TGCGCCAGCAGAGACCCGGGCACTAGCGGGAGTAGTATCTACGAGCAGTACTTC. The encoded protein is CASRDPGTSGSSIYEQYF.

The chain carries TRBV28 and TRBJ2-5; TRBD1 matches 8 bases. Germline lookup yields CDR1 MDHEN and CDR2 SYDVKM. Losses at the gene ends were 6 bases for V and 5 bases for J; bases not matched to a gene: 11. This CDR3 comprises 15 residues. CDR3 sequence reads: CASRRQGFLVETQYF. DNA of the CDR3: TGTGCCAGCAGGAGACAGGGGTTTCTGGTGGAGACCCAGTACTTC. Supplemented by reference TRBV28 and TRBJ2-5, the full variable domain reads DVKVTQSSRYLVKRTGEKVFLECVQDMDHENMFWYRQDPGLGLRLIYFSYDVKMKEKGDIPEGYSVSREKKERFSLILESASTNQTSMYLCASRRQGFLVETQYFGPGTRLLVL.

The chain combines TRBV5-6 with TRBJ1-4, with D tentatively TRBD1 (5 bases). The CDR3 loop spans 12 amino acids. The germline V and J ends were trimmed by 5 bases and 6 bases, with 8 bases remaining between them. CDR1 and CDR2 (germline): SGHDT, YYEEEE. The CDR3, as DNA: TGTGCCAGCAGGGGGCCCGATGAAAAACTGTTTTTT. It translates to CASRGPDEKLFF. Based on the CDR3 plus reference TRBV5-6 and TRBJ1-4, the full variable domain is DAGVTQSPTHLIKTRGQQVTLRCSPKSGHDTVSWYQQALGQGPQFIFQYYEEEERQRGNFPDRFSGHQFPNYSSELNVNALLLGDSALYLCASRGPDEKLFFGSGTQLSVL.

This clonotype was recorded many times. The V call is TRBV29-1, the J call TRBJ2-5; perhaps TRBD1 as D (5 bases). The CDR3 length is 15 residues. Trimming took off 8 bases at V and 5 bases at J, with 24 bases between the two ends. CDR1 and CDR2 (germline): SQVTM, ANQGSEA. The CDR3 DNA is TGCAGCTCCGCGGTTAGGGGCCGATCAGGGGAGACCCAGTACTTC. It is translated as CSSAVRGRSGETQYF. The variable domain in full, with the rest retrieved from reference TRBV29-1 and TRBJ2-5, is SAVISQKPSRDICQRGTSLTIQCQVDSQVTMMFWYRQQPGQSLTLIATANQGSEATYESGFVIDKFPISRPNLTFSTLTVSNMSPEDSSIYLCSSAVRGRSGETQYFGPGTRLLVL.

DNA of the CDR3: TGTGCCCCCGTGTGGGGCACAGATACGCAGTATTTT. As protein: CAPVWGTDTQYF. The rearrangement uses TRBV24-1 and TRBJ2-3; unclear D gene. The CDR3 sequence is 12 residues long. Trimming shortened V by 12 bases and J by 1 base, and 10 bases separated the two germline ends. CDR1 is KGHDR and CDR2 is SFDVKD in the germline V gene.

The chain carries TRBV9 and TRBJ1-1; 7 bases fit TRBD1. Germline values: CDR1 SGDLS, CDR2 YYNGEE. The trim removed 4 bases at V and 4 bases at J, leaving 4 bases unmatched. The CDR3 has 13 amino acids. The CDR3 region has the DNA TGTGCCAGCAGCCGGGGGGACAGCACTGAAGCTTTCTTT. Amino acids: CASSRGDSTEAFF.

The CDR3 protein is CATGQGGTDTQYF. The CDR3 nucleotides read TGTGCCACCGGACAGGGTGGCACAGATACGCAGTATTTT. The chain carries TRBV24-1 and TRBJ2-3; 8 nucleotides line up with TRBD1. With 9 bases clipped from V and 1 base from J, the junction kept 2 bases outside the gene matches. The CDR3 is 13 residues long. Germline-derived CDR1 and CDR2 are KGHDR and SFDVKD.

This clonotype counts as medium-sized. The chain recombines TRBV6-2 or TRBV6-3 with TRBJ2-2; D remains ambiguous. CDR3 size: 13 residues. The germline gives CDR1 MNHEY, CDR2 SVGEGT. Trimming removed 6 bases at V and 1 base at J, with 6 bases between. The CDR3 DNA reads TGTGCCAGCAGCAAATTGAACACCGGGGAGCTGTTTTTT. This codes for CASSKLNTGELFF.

The V and J genes are TRBV7-2 and TRBJ1-5; D not resolved. V dropped 2 bases and J dropped 9 bases, with 14 bases sitting between them. Germline V gene sequence: CDR1 SGHTA, CDR2 FQGNSA. The CDR3 loop spans 14 amino acids. The CDR3 DNA reads TGTGCCAGCAGCTTAAGCCCCAGTGATCCGCCCCAGCATTTT. Protein: CASSLSPSDPPQHF.

This clonotype was counted at least ten times. This rearrangement joins TRBV5-1 to TRBJ1-2, with D unresolved. The V gene lost 0 bases and the J gene lost 8 bases, with 14 bases spanning the gap. The germline CDR1 and CDR2 sequences are SGHRS and YFSETQ. This CDR3 comprises 14 residues. CDR3: CASSLEGTARGYTF. DNA for the CDR3: TGCGCCAGCAGCTTGGAGGGTACGGCTCGCGGCTACACCTTC.

The chain couples TRBV12-3 or TRBV12-4 to TRBJ2-4; 9 nucleotides match TRBD2. The trim removed 3 bases at V and 10 bases at J, leaving 7 bases unmatched. The CDR3 contains 14 residues. CDR3 DNA: TGTGCCAGCAGTTTGGGCGGGAGGGCCGGAATTCAGTACTTC. Translation: CASSLGGRAGIQYF.

The chain is built from TRBV6-2 or TRBV6-3 and TRBJ2-7; 8 bases are a match to TRBD2. This CDR3 comprises 15 residues. With V trimmed by 5 bases and J by 2 bases, 8 bases remained unmatched. CDR1 and CDR2 (germline): MNHEY, SVGEGT. The CDR3 here is CASSTPSGSPYEQYF. The CDR3 coding sequence is TGTGCCAGCAGTACCCCGAGCGGGAGCCCCTACGAGCAGTACTTC.

The rearrangement links TRBV7-2 to TRBJ2-2; TRBD2 is a possible D gene (6 bases). CDR1 SGHTA and CDR2 FQGNSA come from the germline V gene. The CDR3 totals 15 residues. V lost 1 base and J 9 bases, leaving 15 bases between the germline ends. Here the CDR3 DNA reads TGTGCCAGCAGCTTAGTGTTAGGGAGGTCCCGGGAGCTGTTTTTT. Translation: CASSLVLGRSRELFF.

The chain couples TRBV7-2 to TRBJ1-2, with 8 bases fitting TRBD1. The length of the CDR3 is 14 residues. Germline V CDR1 and CDR2: SGHTA, FQGNSA. V was pared by 5 bases and J by 5 bases, with 7 bases of the junction left unmatched. Here the CDR3 DNA reads TGTGCCAGCAGCCAACAACAGGGGGGTTATGGCTACACCTTC. This codes for CASSQQQGGYGYTF.

The chain links TRBV7-2 to TRBJ1-1, with 7 bases lining up with TRBD1. Germline assignment: CDR1 SGHTA and CDR2 FQGNSA. V was pared by 3 bases and J by 0 bases, with 4 bases of the junction left unmatched. This CDR3 comprises 15 residues. The CDR3 DNA sequence: TGTGCCAGCAGCTTCTTGACAGGGTTGAACACTGAAGCTTTCTTT. It encodes CASSFLTGLNTEAFF.

The gene calls are TRBV5-1 and TRBJ2-1; no clear D. CDR1 is SGHRS, CDR2 YFSETQ, per germline. This CDR3 comprises 16 residues. Between the trimmed V and J ends, which lost 7 bases and 3 bases, there was a span of 20 bases. The CDR3 nucleotides are TGCGCCAGCTCTCTTGGCTCAGCGCCCGTCTACAATGAGCAGTTCTTC. Translation: CASSLGSAPVYNEQFF. Complete variable domain (other parts from reference TRBV5-1 and TRBJ2-1): KAGVTQTPRYLIKTRGQQVTLSCSPISGHRSVSWYQQTPGQGLQFLFEYFSETQRNKGNFPGRFSGRQFSNSRSEMNVSTLELGDSALYLCASSLGSAPVYNEQFFGPGTRLTVL.

Only a few counts were recorded for this clonotype. V and J are TRBV7-2 and TRBJ2-5, with 7 positions matching TRBD2. This CDR3 is 16 amino acids long. Germline V lookup: CDR1 SGHTA, CDR2 FQGNSA. Germline trimming cut 3 bases from V and 3 bases from J; bases unmatched to any gene: 10. DNA for the CDR3: TGTGCCAGCAGCTTTACTTATCGTGGGGGGGAAGAGACCCAGTACTTC. As protein: CASSFTYRGGEETQYF.

As concerns this clonotype: One junction end does not reproduce the germline sequence, and a read error may be involved. The rearrangement joins TRBV10-3 to TRBJ1-5; D uncertain. The CDR3 has 14 residues. Germline V gene lookup returns CDR1 ENHRY and CDR2 SYGVKD. The CDR3 spells CATSESMSNQPQHF. As DNA, the CDR3 is TGTGCCACCAGTGAGTCGATGAGCAATCAGCCCCAGCATTTT.

This clonotype turned up a few times. The J gene is TRBJ2-7, the V gene TRBV24-1; 11 bases fit TRBD1. V was pared by 5 bases and J by 2 bases, with 7 bases of the junction left unmatched. There are 16 residues in the CDR3. In germline, CDR1 is KGHDR, CDR2 SFDVKD. The CDR3 region is CATSGDRDRGTYEQYF. The CDR3 DNA is TGTGCCACCAGTGGTGACCGGGACAGGGGGACCTACGAGCAGTACTTC.

This clonotype was counted only a few times. V is TRBV20-1 and J is TRBJ1-1, with no clear D. CDR3 length equals 13 residues. V was clipped by 6 bases and J by 6 bases, with 17 bases between them. The germline V gene encodes CDR1 DFQATT and CDR2 SNEGSKA (reference sequence). CDR3: CSAPDYRSPEAFF. The CDR3 nucleotides are TGCAGTGCCCCAGATTATCGGAGTCCTGAAGCTTTCTTT.

As for this clonotype: A read error may account for a junction end that differs from germline. The chain employs TRBV24-1 and TRBJ2-3; D perhaps matches TRBD2 (5 bases). CDR1 is KGHDR and CDR2 is SFDVKD in the germline V gene. The CDR3 totals 18 residues. DNA of the CDR3: TGCGCCACCAGTGATTTGCTCTTACTGTTGGGAGCTACAGATACGCAGTATTTT. This translates into CATSDLLLLLGATDTQYF.

Comments on this clonotype: A read error may account for a junction end that differs from germline. The chain joins TRBV20-1 to TRBJ2-7; TRBD2 matches 12 bases. The CDR3 sequence is 14 residues long. The V gene's germline CDR1 is DFQATT and CDR2 SNEGSKA (reference sequence). This CDR3 reads CSAPLAGGRGEQHF. For the CDR3, the DNA is TGCAGTGCTCCTCTAGCGGGAGGGCGTGGAGAGCAGCACTTC.

A note on this clonotype: This clone may be a read error of a much larger clone one base away. V is TRBV7-2 and J is TRBJ2-7, with 7 bases lining up with TRBD2. V lost 4 bases, J lost 0 bases, and 6 bases stayed unmatched. Per the germline V gene, CDR1 is SGHTA and CDR2 is FQGNSA. This CDR3 region has 15 residues. DNA for the CDR3: TGTGCCAGCAGCTCAGAACTAGCGAGCTCCTACGAGCAGTACTTC. Translating gives CASSSELASSYEQYF.

To note about this clonotype: The conserved closing phenylalanine or tryptophan is absent in this CDR3, likely reflecting a read error. The J gene is TRBJ1-2, the V gene TRBV5-1; D gene uncertain. This CDR3 has 13 amino acids. V was shortened by 6 bases and J by 6 bases, with 15 bases between the two germline ends. The germline V gene has CDR1 SGHRS and CDR2 YFSETQ. CDR3 loop: CASNNYPEDGYTV. The CDR3 bases are TGCGCCAGCAATAATTACCCCGAGGATGGCTACACCGTC.

This clonotype showed up just a few times. This chain links TRBV7-2 with TRBJ2-1; TRBD2 agrees at 10 bases. V was clipped by 6 bases and J by 9 bases; unmatched bases: 8. CDR1 is SGHTA and CDR2 is FQGNSA in the germline V gene. The CDR3 covers 14 residues. CDR3 DNA sequence: TGTGCCAGCAGGTCACTAGCGGGAACCGGTGAGCAGTTCTTC. This gives the protein CASRSLAGTGEQFF.

The chain carries TRBV5-6 and TRBJ2-5; D may be TRBD2 (5 bases). The V gene lost 6 bases and the J gene lost 5 bases, with 14 bases spanning the gap. Germline values: CDR1 SGHDT, CDR2 YYEEEE. CDR3 length: 13 amino acids. CDR3: CASTTGVEETQYF. DNA of the CDR3: TGTGCCAGCACCACCGGGGTGGAGGAGACCCAGTACTTC.

The rearrangement uses TRBV3-1 and TRBJ2-3; D is unclear. Germline values: CDR1 LGHDT, CDR2 YNNKEL (reference sequence). Trimming left V 3 bases short and J 1 base short, with 14 bases between. There are 16 residues in the CDR3. This chain's CDR3 is CASSQGWTLRTDTQYF. CDR3 bases: TGTGCCAGCAGCCAGGGTTGGACCCTCCGCACAGATACGCAGTATTTT.